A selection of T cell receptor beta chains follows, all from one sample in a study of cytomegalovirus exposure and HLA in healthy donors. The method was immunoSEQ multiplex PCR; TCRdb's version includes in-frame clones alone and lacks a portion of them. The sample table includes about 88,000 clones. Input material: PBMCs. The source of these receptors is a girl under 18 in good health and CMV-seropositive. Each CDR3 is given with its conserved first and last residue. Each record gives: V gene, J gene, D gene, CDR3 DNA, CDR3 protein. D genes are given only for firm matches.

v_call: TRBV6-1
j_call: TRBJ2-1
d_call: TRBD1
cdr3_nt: TGTGCCAGCAGTGACCCGACAGGGGCTACCACGGCGAAAGAGCAGTTCTTC
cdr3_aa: CASSDPTGATTAKEQFF

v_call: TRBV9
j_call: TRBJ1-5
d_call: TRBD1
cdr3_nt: TGTGCCAGCAGCGCGGGACAGAGCAATCAGCCCCAGCATTTT
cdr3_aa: CASSAGQSNQPQHF

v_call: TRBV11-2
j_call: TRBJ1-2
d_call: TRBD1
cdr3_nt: TGTGCCAGCAGCCTGGGACAGGGGGCTCCCTATGGCTACACCTTC
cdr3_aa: CASSLGQGAPYGYTF

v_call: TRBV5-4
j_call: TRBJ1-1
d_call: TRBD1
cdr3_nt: TGTGCCAGCAGCTCACAAGACAGGGGGGGCACTGAAGCTTTCTTT
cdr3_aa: CASSSQDRGGTEAFF

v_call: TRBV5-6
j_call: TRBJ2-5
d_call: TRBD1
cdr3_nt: TGTGCCAGCAGCATAGGACAGGGCGTCTGGGAGACCCAGTACTTC
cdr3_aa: CASSIGQGVWETQYF

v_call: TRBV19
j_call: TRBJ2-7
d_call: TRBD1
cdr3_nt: TGTGCCAGTAGTATTGGGCAGGGGGCCTACGAGCAGTACTTC
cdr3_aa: CASSIGQGAYEQYF

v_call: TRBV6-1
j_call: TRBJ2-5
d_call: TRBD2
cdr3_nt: TGTGCCAGCAGTGATTTGACTAGCGGGGGTCTAGGGACCCAGTACTTC
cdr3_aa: CASSDLTSGGLGTQYF

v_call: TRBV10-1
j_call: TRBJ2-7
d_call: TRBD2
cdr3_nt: TGCGCCAGCTCAGCGGGGGCCCTCTACGAGCAGTACTTC
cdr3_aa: CASSAGALYEQYF

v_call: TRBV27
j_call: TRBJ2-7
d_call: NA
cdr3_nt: TGTGCCAGCAGCGTGGAAGGGGGGGGCAGCTACGAGCAGTACTTC
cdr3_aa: CASSVEGGGSYEQYF

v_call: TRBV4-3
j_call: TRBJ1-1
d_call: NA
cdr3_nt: TGCGCCAGCAGCCAAGATCCGGGGGGAGCCACTGAAGCTTTCTTT
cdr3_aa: CASSQDPGGATEAFF

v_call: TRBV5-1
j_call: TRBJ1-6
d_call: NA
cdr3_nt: TGCGCCAGCAGCTCGGAGGGAGGGAGCTCCTATAATTCACCCCTCCACTTT
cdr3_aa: CASSSEGGSSYNSPLHF

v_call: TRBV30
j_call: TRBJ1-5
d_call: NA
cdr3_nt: TGTGCCCGATGGGAGGGGGTCAGGCAGCCCCAGCATTTT
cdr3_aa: CARWEGVRQPQHF

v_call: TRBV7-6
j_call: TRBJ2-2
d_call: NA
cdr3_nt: TGTGCCAGCAGCTTGGGGACATCGCACACCGGGGAGCTGTTTTTT
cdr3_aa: CASSLGTSHTGELFF

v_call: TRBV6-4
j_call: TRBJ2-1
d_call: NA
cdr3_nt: TGTGCCAGCAGTGAACCCGACAGGTTTTCACACAATGAGCAGTTCTTC
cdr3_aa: CASSEPDRFSHNEQFF

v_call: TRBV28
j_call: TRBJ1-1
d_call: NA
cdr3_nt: TGTGCCAGCAGCTCGAGGGAAAAAAGCCTTGAAGCTTTCTTT
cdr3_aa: CASSSREKSLEAFF

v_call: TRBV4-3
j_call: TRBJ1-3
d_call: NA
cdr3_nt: TGCGCCAGCAGCCAAGGTCGGTCCTCTGGAAACACCATATATTTT
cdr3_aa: CASSQGRSSGNTIYF